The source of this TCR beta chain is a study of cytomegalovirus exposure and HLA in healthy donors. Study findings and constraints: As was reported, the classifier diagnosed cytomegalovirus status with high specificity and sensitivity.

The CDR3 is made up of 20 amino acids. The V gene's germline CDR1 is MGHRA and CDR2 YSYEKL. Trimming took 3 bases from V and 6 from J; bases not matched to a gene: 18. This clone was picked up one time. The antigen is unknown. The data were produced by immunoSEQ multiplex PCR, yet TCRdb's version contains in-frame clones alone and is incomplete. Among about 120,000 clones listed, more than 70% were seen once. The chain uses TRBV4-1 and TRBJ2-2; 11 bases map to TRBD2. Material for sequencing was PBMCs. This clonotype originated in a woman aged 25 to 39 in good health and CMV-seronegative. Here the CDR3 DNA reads TGCGCCAGCAGCCACCCGAAGCTTGGAGGTAGCGGGGGGGCCTCCGGGGAGCTGTTTTTT. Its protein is CASSHPKLGGSGGASGELFF.